This is a list of T cell receptor beta chains from one sample in a study of shared clonotypes between healthy human individuals. Sequencing used immunoSEQ multiplex PCR; TCRdb keeps in-frame clones, though not all of them. The top ten hold 30% to 40% of the sample, which has some 700,000 clones, roughly 87% seen once. Sequenced input: memory CD8+ T cells from PBMCs. The receptors come from a man aged 18 to 29 in good health. Some clones in this sample may be carry-over from other donors' samples. The conserved cysteine and the conserved F or W are not part of the CDR3 here. The order of the fields is J gene, V gene, CDR3 protein.

TRBJ1-2 TRBV27 ASSLSADGRYGYT
TRBJ1-4 TRBV6-5 ASSRGLNNEKLF
TRBJ2-7 TRBV5-6 ASRAGTYSYEQY
TRBJ2-7 TRBV6-5 ATSEAGVAYEQY
TRBJ2-5 TRBV28 ASSFALAEETQY
TRBJ2-1 TRBV5-1 ASSLDGGALVYEQF
TRBJ1-5 TRBV10-3 AISESRGTDQPQH
TRBJ2-7 TRBV13 ASSSKTSGRAYEQY
TRBJ2-5 TRBV28 ASSSLGLEETQY
TRBJ1-4 TRBV7-2 ASSAQGFGEKLF
TRBJ2-2 TRBV4-3 ASSQGGGNTGELF
TRBJ2-7 TRBV7-8 ASSHPALARDEQY
TRBJ1-4 TRBV15 ATSRDKAGGGEKLF
TRBJ2-1 TRBV27 ASSLRLAGGNNEQF
TRBJ1-1 TRBV7-9 ASSEATENTEAF
TRBJ1-1 TRBV2 ASSLWQGALVTEAF
TRBJ2-5 TRBV6-1 ASSETEWETQY
TRBJ2-7 TRBV28 ASSPAGRGYEQY
TRBJ2-2 TRBV5-4 VLGPGLRTGELF
TRBJ1-2 TRBV29-1 SVPPTGYGYGYT
TRBJ1-1 TRBV27 ASSFQGAEAF
TRBJ2-2 TRBV29-1 SVPLTGELF
TRBJ2-3 TRBV9 ASSVEGWDTQY
TRBJ2-7 TRBV4-1 ASSQRLNGILAGRNYEQY
TRBJ2-3 TRBV7-2 ASSSGTSGVYTQY
TRBJ2-7 TRBV10-2 ASSEDREFSYEQY
TRBJ2-1 TRBV29-1 SDLGPHTGSSYNEQF
TRBJ2-4 TRBV29-1 SVVVSPAKNIQY
TRBJ1-1 TRBV5-1 ASSFEGGTEAF
TRBJ2-7 TRBV2 ASSEVTGGTYEQY
TRBJ2-3 TRBV27 ASSLLLAGGADTQY
TRBJ2-1 TRBV6-5 ASSYKSPYNEQF
TRBJ2-5 TRBV4-1 ASSERLAGHGALETQY
TRBJ1-1 TRBV5-1 ASSLGRGNTEAF
TRBJ2-7 TRBV9 ASSATLAGPSYEQY
TRBJ2-7 TRBV10-3 AITGQGRMGEQY
TRBJ1-3 TRBV4-3 ASSQVRDSFGNTIY
TRBJ1-1 TRBV27 ASSPGATRMNTEAF
TRBJ2-2 TRBV29-1 SVAGYAGELF
TRBJ2-1 TRBV7-9 ASSRTEYNEQF